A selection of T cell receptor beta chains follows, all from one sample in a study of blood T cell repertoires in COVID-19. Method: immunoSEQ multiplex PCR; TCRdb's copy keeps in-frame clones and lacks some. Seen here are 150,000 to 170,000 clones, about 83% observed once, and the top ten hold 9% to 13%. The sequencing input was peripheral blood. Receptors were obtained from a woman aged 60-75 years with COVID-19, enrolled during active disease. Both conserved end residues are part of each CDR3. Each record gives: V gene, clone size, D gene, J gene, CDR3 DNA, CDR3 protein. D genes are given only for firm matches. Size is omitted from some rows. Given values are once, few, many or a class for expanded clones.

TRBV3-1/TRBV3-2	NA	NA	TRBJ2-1	TGTGCCAGCAGCTGGGACATGGGATACAATGAGCAGTTCTTC	CASSWDMGYNEQFF
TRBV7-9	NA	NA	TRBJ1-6	TGTGCCAGCAGCTTATCCAGGGAAGGGTCACCCCTCCACTTT	CASSLSREGSPLHF
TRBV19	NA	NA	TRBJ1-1	TGTGCCAGTAGTATAGACAGAACTGAAGCTTTCTTT	CASSIDRTEAFF
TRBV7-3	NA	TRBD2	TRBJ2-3	TGTGCCAGCAGCTGGACTAGCGGGAGGGCAGATACGCAGTATTTT	CASSWTSGRADTQYF
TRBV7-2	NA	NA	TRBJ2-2	TGTGCCAGCAGCTTAGGTGGTACTACCCCCACCGGGGAGCTGTTTTTT	CASSLGGTTPTGELFF
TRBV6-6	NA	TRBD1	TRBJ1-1	TGTGCCAGCAGCCGGACAGGGCATGAAGCTTTCTTT	CASSRTGHEAFF
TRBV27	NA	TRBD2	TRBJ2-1	TGTGCCAGCAGTTTATTGGGGGGGAGCGGGAGCCATGAGCAGTTCTTC	CASSLLGGSGSHEQFF
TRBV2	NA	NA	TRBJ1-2	TGTGCCAGCAGTGAAATAAGGCAGGGAGGAGGCTACACCTTC	CASSEIRQGGGYTF
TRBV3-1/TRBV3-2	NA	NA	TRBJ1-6	TGTGCCAGCAGCCAAAACCAGGGTTGGTCACCCCTCCACTTT	CASSQNQGWSPLHF
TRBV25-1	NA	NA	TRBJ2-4	TGTGCCAGCAGTGAATATCGGGGGACCAAAAACATTCAGTACTTC	CASSEYRGTKNIQYF
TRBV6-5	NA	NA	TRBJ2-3	TGTGCCAGCAGTTCACAGATCCGGACAGATACGCAGTATTTT	CASSSQIRTDTQYF
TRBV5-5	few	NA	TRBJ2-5	TGTGCCAGCGGGAAGGGGATGGTCAAAGAGACCCAGTACTTC	CASGKGMVKETQYF
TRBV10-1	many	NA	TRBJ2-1	TGCGCCAGCAGTGAGGGAGGGCTGGTGACCTACAATGAGCAGTTCTTC	CASSEGGLVTYNEQFF
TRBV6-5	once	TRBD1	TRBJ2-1	TGTGCCAGCAGTTCGGGACAGAGCCGCTACAATGAGCAGTTCTTC	CASSSGQSRYNEQFF
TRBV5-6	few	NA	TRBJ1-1	TGTGCCAGCAGCTTGTATGAGGGATTGGGCACTGAAGCTTTCTTT	CASSLYEGLGTEAFF
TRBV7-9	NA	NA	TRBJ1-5	TGTGCCAGCAGCTTAGTAACACCGGGACTGCTCAATCAGCCCCAGCATTTT	CASSLVTPGLLNQPQHF
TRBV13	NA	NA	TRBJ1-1	TGTGCCAGCAGCTTAGATATTTCAGGGTCGGGCACTGAAGCTTTCTTT	CASSLDISGSGTEAFF
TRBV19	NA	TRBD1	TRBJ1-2	TGTGCCAGTAGTCGTCACGACAGGGCTGATGGCTACACCTTC	CASSRHDRADGYTF
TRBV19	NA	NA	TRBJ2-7	TGTGCCAGTAGTATTGCGGCACCGGACTATTCAGCGGAGACCTACGAGCAGTACTTC	CASSIAAPDYSAETYEQYF
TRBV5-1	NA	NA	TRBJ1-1	TGCGCCAGCAGCTTAACAACGAACACTGAAGCTTTCTTT	CASSLTTNTEAFF
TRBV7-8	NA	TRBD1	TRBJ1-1	TGTGCCAGCAGCTTGGACAGGGTGGGGACTGAAGCTTTCTTT	CASSLDRVGTEAFF
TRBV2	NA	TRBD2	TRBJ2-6	TGTGCCACAAGCGGGGGGGCCTTGTCTCGCTCTGGGGCCAACGTCCTGACTTTC	CATSGGALSRSGANVLTF
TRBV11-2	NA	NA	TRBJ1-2	TGTGCCAGCATCGGTGGACAGTTTTTTGGCTACACCTTC	CASIGGQFFGYTF
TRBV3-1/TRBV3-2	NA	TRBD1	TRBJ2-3	TGTGCCAGCAGGACAGGGGGCGGTGATACGCAGTATTTT	CASRTGGGDTQYF
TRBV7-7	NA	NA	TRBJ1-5	TGTGCCAGCAGCTTAGAATCCACTAGTACTAATCAGCCCCAGCATTTT	CASSLESTSTNQPQHF
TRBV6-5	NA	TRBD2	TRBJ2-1	TGTGCCAGCAGTTACGGTAGCGGGAGGGTAGACAATGAGCAGTTCTTC	CASSYGSGRVDNEQFF
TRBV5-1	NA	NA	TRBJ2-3	TGCGCCAGCAGCTTGGCCGCAACTAGCACAGATACGCAGTATTTT	CASSLAATSTDTQYF
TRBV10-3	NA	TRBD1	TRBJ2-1	TGTGCCATCAGTGATCCCGACAGGGTCAGGGATAATGAGCAGTTCTTC	CAISDPDRVRDNEQFF
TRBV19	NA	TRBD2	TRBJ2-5	TGTGCCAGTAGGCTTAGCGGGGGACACCAAGAGACCCAGTACTTC	CASRLSGGHQETQYF
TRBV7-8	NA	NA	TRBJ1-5	TGTGCCAGCAGCCCCAACAATGGCAATCAGCCCCAGCATTTT	CASSPNNGNQPQHF
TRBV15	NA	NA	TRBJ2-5	TGTGCCACCAGCAGACGCCAAGAGACCCAGTACTTC	CATSRRQETQYF
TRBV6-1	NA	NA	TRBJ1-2	TGTGCCAGCAGTGAACGTAGAGGATCGTTTCAGTGGAATGGCTACACCTTC	CASSERRGSFQWNGYTF
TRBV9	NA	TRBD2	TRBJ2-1	TGTGCCAGCAGCGTAGGAGGGGGTGGACTAGCGGATAACAATGAGCAGTTCTTC	CASSVGGGGLADNNEQFF
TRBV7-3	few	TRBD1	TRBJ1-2	TGTGCCAGCAGTTCAAACAGGGGCCGCGATGGCTACACCTTC	CASSSNRGRDGYTF
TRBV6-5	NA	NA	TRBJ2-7	TGTGCCAGCAGAGAGACAGCTGGGATGAGGGAGCAGTACTTC	CASRETAGMREQYF
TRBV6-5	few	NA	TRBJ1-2	TGTGCCAGCAGTTCCTCCGGGCAGGGTGGTATGAGGGGCTACACCTTC	CASSSSGQGGMRGYTF
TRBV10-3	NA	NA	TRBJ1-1	TGTGCCATCAGTGAGGGCGGTACGAACACTGAAGCTTTCTTT	CAISEGGTNTEAFF
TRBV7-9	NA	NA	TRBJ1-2	TGTGCCAGCAGCGCCGGAGGAGGATTTAACTATGGCTACACCTTC	CASSAGGGFNYGYTF
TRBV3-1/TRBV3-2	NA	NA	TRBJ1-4	TGTGCCAGCAGCCAGCGGAGGGATGAAAAACTGTTTTTT	CASSQRRDEKLFF
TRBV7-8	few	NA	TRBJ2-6	TGTGCCAGCGGATCCCCCGCGGTCTCTGGGGCCAACGTCCTGACTTTC	CASGSPAVSGANVLTF
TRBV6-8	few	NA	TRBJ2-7	TGTGCCAGCAGTTACGGCAGGGTGGGGGAGCAGTACTTC	CASSYGRVGEQYF
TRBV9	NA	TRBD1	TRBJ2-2	TGTGCCAGCAGCGTAAGGGACAGGGTCACTATCGGGGAGCTGTTTTTT	CASSVRDRVTIGELFF
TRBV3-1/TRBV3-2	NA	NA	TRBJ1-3	TGTGCCAGCAGCCAAGTAGCGGGGGGATTTTCTGGAAACACCATATATTTT	CASSQVAGGFSGNTIYF
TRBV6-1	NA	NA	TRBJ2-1	TGTGCCAGCAGTGAAGTGGCTTACAATGAGCAGTTCTTC	CASSEVAYNEQFF
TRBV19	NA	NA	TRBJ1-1	TGTGCCAGTAAAAGGGGAATACTGAACACTGAAGCTTTCTTT	CASKRGILNTEAFF
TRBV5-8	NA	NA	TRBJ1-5	TGTGCCAGCAGCTGGGCGATGAGGGGCAATCAGCCCCAGCATTTT	CASSWAMRGNQPQHF
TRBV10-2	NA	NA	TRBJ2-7	TGCGCCAGTAGTGAGTCGAGCGGCCTAACGTCCTACGAGCAGTACTTC	CASSESSGLTSYEQYF
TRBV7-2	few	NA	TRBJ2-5	TGTGCCAGCAGCTCAACAGGGTTCTGGGAGACCCAGTACTTC	CASSSTGFWETQYF
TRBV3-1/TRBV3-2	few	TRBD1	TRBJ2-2	TGTGCCAGCAGCCGCACAGGGGCGCGGACGAACACCGGGGAGCTGTTTTTT	CASSRTGARTNTGELFF
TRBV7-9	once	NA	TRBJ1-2	TGTGCCAGCAGCCCAAATTCCCCAGGCACCTATGGCTACACCTTC	CASSPNSPGTYGYTF
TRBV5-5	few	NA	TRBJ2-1	TGTGCCAGCAGCTTGGGCTACGGTCGAATGGATGAGCAGTTCTTC	CASSLGYGRMDEQFF
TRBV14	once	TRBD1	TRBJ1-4	TGTGCCAGCAGCCAAGCCGGACAGGGCGTTAATGAAAAACTGTTTTTT	CASSQAGQGVNEKLFF
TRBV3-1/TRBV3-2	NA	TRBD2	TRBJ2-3	TGTGCCAGCAGCCGACGTCCGGGACTAGCAGGAGATACGCAGTATTTT	CASSRRPGLAGDTQYF
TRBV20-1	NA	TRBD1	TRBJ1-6	TGCAGTGCTAGTTCCGGGACAGGGAGTTTTCGCTCGGGAAATTCACCCCTCCACTTT	CSASSGTGSFRSGNSPLHF
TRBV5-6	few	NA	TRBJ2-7	TGTGCCAGCAGCTTGGGGCTTACGGGAACCTACGAGCAGTACTTC	CASSLGLTGTYEQYF